This note documents a single T cell receptor (beta chain) sequence. There are 14 residues in the CDR3. Germline V gene data show CDR1 as SGHVS and CDR2 as FQNEAQ. V lost 3 bases and J 6 bases, leaving 12 bases between the germline ends. The participants were between roughly 18 and 89 years old and came from fewer than 25 US areas. In the 2 weeks before study entry, exposed participants met a COVID-19 case, which was PCR-confirmed or clinician-diagnosed. The record originates from a study of blood T cell repertoires in COVID-19. Study-wide context: COVID-19 samples from acute and convalescent phases originated in the United States, Italy and Spain.

As originally analysed: Nucleated cell number was recorded as an estimate derived from reference gene primer amplification. TCRdb keeps only in-frame clones here, not all; method: immunoSEQ multiplex PCR. That table supplies the V and J calls and clone size; D and trimming were determined from the DNA. The sample carries about 430,000 clones, roughly 84% recorded once. The chain has TRBV7-8 and TRBJ1-5; D is undetermined. This TCR came from a woman under 30 who had been exposed to COVID-19. What was sequenced was PBMCs or T cells enriched from blood (not recorded which). The CDR3 bases are TGTGCCAGCAGCTTTGCCGGGGAGGGTCAGCCCCAGCATTTT. This translates into CASSFAGEGQPQHF.